The sequence of this TCR beta chain was determined in a study of blood T cell repertoires in COVID-19. Study as a whole: PBMCs, B-cell-depleted T cells, or T cells provided the cDNA or gDNA that made up the material.

Produced via immunoSEQ multiplex PCR; TCRdb's table is partial and in-frame only. The sample has roughly 250,000 clones, 75% to 95% seen once. After removal of 5 bases from V and 2 bases from J, the junction contained 3 bases not matched to a gene. Germline CDR1 is SGHTA and CDR2 is FQGTGA. The CDR3 is made up of 14 amino acids. All recovered Cohort 3 donors got two negative PCRs, got clearance, or saw symptom resolution. The rearrangement uses TRBV7-3 and TRBJ2-3; 8 nucleotides align to TRBD1. The TCR originated in a woman aged 18-30 years who had recovered from COVID-19. Source material: PBMCs or T cells enriched from blood (not recorded which). The CDR3 nucleotides are TGTGCCAGCAGCCGACAGGGGCTCACAGATACGCAGTATTTT. This translates into CASSRQGLTDTQYF.